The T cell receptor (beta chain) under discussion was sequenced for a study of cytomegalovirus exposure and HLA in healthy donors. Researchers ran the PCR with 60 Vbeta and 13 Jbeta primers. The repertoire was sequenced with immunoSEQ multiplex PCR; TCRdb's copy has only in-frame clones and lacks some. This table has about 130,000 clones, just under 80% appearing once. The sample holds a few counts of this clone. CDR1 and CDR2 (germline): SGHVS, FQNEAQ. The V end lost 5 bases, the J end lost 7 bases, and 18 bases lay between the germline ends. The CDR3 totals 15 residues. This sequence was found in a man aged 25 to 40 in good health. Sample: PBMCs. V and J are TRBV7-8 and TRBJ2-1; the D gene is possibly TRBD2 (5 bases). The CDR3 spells CASSPGVGVGNEQFF. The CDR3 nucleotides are TGTGCCAGCAGCCCCGGCGTCGGGGTAGGGAATGAGCAGTTCTTC.